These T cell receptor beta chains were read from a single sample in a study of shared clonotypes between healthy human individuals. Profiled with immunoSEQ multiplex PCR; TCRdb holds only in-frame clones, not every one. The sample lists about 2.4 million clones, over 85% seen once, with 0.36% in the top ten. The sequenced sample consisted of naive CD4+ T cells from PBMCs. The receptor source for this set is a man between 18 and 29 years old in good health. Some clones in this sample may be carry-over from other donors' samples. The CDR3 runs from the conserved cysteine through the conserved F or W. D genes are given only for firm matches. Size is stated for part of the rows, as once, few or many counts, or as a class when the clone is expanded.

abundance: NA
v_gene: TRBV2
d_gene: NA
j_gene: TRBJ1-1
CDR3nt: TGTGCCAGCAGTGCGGAACAGGGTGGGACTGAAGCTTTCTTT
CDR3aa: CASSAEQGGTEAFF

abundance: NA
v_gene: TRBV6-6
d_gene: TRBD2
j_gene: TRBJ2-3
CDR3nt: TGTGCCAGCAGCCGACTAGCGGGAGGGTGGGATACGCAGTATTTT
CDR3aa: CASSRLAGGWDTQYF

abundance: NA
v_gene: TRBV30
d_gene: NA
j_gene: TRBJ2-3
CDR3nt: TGTGCCTGGAGACCGCCCCCAACAGATACGCAGTATTTT
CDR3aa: CAWRPPPTDTQYF

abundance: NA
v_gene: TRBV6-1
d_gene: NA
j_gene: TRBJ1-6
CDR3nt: TGTGCCAGCAGTGCAGGGAATAATTCACCCCTCCACTTT
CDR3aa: CASSAGNNSPLHF

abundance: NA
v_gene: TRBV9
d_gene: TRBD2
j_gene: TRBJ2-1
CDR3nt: TGTGCCAGCAGCGCTATAGCGGGGTCCTACAATGAGCAGTTCTTC
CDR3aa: CASSAIAGSYNEQFF

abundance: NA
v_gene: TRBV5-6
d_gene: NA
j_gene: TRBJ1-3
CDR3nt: TGTGCCAGCAGCTTGGGGACGCCCTCTGGAAACACCATATATTTT
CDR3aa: CASSLGTPSGNTIYF

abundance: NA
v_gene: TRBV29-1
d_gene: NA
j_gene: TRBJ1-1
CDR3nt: TGCAGCGTTGTGAGTCGGTGGGAAGCTTTCTTT
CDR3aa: CSVVSRWEAFF

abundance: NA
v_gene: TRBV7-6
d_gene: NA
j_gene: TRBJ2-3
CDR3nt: TGTGCCAGCAGCCCCCGGAGTGTTGCAGATACGCAGTATTTT
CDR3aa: CASSPRSVADTQYF

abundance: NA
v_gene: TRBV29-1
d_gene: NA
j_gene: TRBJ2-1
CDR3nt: TGCAGCGTTGGACGTTACAATGAGCAGCTCTTC
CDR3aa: CSVGRYNEQLF

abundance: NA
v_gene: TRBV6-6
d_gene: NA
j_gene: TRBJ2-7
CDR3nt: TGTGCCAGCAGTTACTCCCCCGGGGCTAGCTCCTACGAGCAGTACTTC
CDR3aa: CASSYSPGASSYEQYF

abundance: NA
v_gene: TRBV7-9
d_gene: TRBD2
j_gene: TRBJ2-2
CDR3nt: TGTGCCAGCAGCTTATCCGGACTAGGGAACACCGGGGAGCTGTTTTTT
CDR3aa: CASSLSGLGNTGELFF

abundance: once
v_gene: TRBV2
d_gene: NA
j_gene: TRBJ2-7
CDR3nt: TGTGCCAGCAGCTTCCCCTTCCCGGGACCCTACGAGCAGTACTTC
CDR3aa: CASSFPFPGPYEQYF

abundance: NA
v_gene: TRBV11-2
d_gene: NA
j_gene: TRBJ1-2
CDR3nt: TGTGCCAGCAGACAACCCGGGGGTCGCTATATGAATGGCTACACCTTC
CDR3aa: CASRQPGGRYMNGYTF

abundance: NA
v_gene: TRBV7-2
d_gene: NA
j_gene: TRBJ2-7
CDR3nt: TGTGCCAGCAGCTTAGCTAAGGCGACCCCAGATGAGCAGTACTTC
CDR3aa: CASSLAKATPDEQYF

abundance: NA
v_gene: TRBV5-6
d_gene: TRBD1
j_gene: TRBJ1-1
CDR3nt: TGTGCCAGCAGCGCTTTACAGGGGCCCCAAGCTTTCTTT
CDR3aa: CASSALQGPQAFF

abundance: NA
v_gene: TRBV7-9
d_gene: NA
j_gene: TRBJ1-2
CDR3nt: TGTGCCAGCAGCTTAGAAGAAAACTATGGCTACACCTTC
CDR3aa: CASSLEENYGYTF

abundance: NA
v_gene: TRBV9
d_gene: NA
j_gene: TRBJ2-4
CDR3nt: TGTGCCAGTAACCCCGGGGAGACTTTCCAAAGCATTCAGTACTTC
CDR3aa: CASNPGETFQSIQYF

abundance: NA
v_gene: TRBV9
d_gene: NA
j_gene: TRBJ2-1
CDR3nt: TGTGCCAGCAGCCCAACGGCAGGTAGGAGCTCCTACAATGAGCAGTTCTTC
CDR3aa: CASSPTAGRSSYNEQFF

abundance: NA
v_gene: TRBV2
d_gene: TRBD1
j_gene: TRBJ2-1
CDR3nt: TGTGCCAGCAGCCCCCCCGGGGACAGGGCCAATGAGCAGTTCTTC
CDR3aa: CASSPPGDRANEQFF

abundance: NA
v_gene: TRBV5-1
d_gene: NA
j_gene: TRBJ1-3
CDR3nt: TGCGCCAGCAGCACGGGACGCCTATCCACCATATATTTT
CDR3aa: CASSTGRLSTIYF

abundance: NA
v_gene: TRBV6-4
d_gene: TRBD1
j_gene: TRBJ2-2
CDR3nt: TGTGCCAGTAGGACAGGGTTCACCGGGGAGCTGTTTTTT
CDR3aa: CASRTGFTGELFF

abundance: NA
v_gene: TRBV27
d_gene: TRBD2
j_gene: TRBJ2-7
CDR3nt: TGTGCCAGCATGGGATTAGGGGGCGGGAGGGCCATCCACGAGCAGTACTTC
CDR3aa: CASMGLGGGRAIHEQYF

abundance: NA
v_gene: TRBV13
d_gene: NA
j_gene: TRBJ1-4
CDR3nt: TGTGCCAGCAGCTCGACCGACAGCGGTGAAAAACTGTTTTTT
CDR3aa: CASSSTDSGEKLFF

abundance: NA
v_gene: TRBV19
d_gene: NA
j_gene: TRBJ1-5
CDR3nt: TGTGCCAGTAGTATTTTCTGGGTTGTGAAAAGCAATCAGCCCCAGCATTTT
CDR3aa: CASSIFWVVKSNQPQHF

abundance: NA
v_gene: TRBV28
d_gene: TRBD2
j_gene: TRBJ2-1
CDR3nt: TGTGCCAGCAGTTTATCGGGCGGGAGATCCTACAATGAGCAGTTCTTC
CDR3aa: CASSLSGGRSYNEQFF

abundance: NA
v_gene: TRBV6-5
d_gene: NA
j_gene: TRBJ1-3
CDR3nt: TGTGCCAGCAGTATAAACCGACAGGACGAGGCCATATATTTT
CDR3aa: CASSINRQDEAIYF

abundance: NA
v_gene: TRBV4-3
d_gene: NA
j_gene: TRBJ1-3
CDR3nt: TGCGCCAGCAGCCAAACTACAGGGAACACCATATATTTT
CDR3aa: CASSQTTGNTIYF

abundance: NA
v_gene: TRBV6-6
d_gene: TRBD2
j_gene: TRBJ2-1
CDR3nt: TGTGCCAGCAGTTACTCGTATTCTAGCGGGAGTGAGCAGTTCTTC
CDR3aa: CASSYSYSSGSEQFF

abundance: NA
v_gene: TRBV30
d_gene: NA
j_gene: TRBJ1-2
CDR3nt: TGTGCCTGGACCCCCCCGCGAGTAAGGATCTATGGCTACACCTTC
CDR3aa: CAWTPPRVRIYGYTF

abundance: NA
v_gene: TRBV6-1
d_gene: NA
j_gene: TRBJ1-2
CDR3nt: TGTGCCAGCAGTGACCAGGGGCAAGGCTACACCTTC
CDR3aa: CASSDQGQGYTF

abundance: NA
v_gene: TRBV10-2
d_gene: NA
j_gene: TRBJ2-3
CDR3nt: TGCGCCAGCAGCCTCAGGACCACAGATACGCAGTATTTT
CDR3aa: CASSLRTTDTQYF

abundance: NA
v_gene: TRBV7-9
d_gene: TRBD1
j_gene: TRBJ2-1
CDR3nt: TGTGCCAGCAGCCACCGGGACAGGGGACGCAATGAGCAGTTCTTC
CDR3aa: CASSHRDRGRNEQFF

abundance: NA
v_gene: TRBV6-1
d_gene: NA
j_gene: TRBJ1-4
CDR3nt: TGTGCCAGCAGTGGCCTATGGTTGACCGCCGGGGAAAAACTGTTTTTT
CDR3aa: CASSGLWLTAGEKLFF

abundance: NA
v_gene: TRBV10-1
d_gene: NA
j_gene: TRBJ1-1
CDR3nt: TGCGCCAGCAGTGGGGGAAAGGTTACTGAAGCTTTCTTT
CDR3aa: CASSGGKVTEAFF

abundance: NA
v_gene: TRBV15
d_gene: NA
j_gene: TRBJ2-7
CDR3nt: TGTGCCACCAGCAGAGAACGGAACGAGCAGTACTTC
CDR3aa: CATSRERNEQYF

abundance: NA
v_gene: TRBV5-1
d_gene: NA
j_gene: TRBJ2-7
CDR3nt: TGCGCCAGCAGCTTGAGCCAGGGCTACGAGCAGTACTTC
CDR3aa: CASSLSQGYEQYF

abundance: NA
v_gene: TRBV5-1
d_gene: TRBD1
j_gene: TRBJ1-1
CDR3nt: TGCGCCAGCAGCGTGCAGGGGGGTGAGGACACTGAAGCTTTCTTT
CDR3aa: CASSVQGGEDTEAFF

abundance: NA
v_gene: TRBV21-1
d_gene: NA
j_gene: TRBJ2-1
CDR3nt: TGTGCCAGCAGCAAACCAGACAGGGCTTCAGCGGGAGCCGGAGATGGTGAGCAGTTCTTC
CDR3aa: CASSKPDRASAGAGDGEQFF

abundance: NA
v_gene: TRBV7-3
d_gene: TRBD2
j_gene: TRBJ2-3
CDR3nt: TGTGCCAGCAGCCCATTCCGTTGGGGGGGAGGGCCTCACACAGATACGCAGTATTTT
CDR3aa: CASSPFRWGGGPHTDTQYF

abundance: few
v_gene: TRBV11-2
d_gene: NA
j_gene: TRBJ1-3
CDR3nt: TGTGCCAGCAGCTCGTCCTCTGGAAACACCATATATTTT
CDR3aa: CASSSSSGNTIYF

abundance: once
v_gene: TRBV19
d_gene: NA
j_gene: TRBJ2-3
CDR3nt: TGTGCCAGTAGTATATGGAGCGGGAGCACAGATACGCAGTATTTT
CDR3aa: CASSIWSGSTDTQYF

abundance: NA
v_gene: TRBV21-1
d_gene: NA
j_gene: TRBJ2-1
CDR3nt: TGTGCCAGCAACGGGGACTCCACTGGCTCCTACAATGAGCAGTTCTTC
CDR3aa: CASNGDSTGSYNEQFF

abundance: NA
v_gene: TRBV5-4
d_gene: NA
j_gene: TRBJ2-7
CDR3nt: TGTGCCAGCAGCTTGGGGCAAGGAACTTACTCCTACGAGCAGTACTTC
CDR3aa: CASSLGQGTYSYEQYF

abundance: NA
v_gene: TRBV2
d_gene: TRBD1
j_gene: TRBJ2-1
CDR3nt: TGTGCCAGCAGTGAAACAGGGGGCTCCTACAATGAGCAGTTCTTC
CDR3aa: CASSETGGSYNEQFF

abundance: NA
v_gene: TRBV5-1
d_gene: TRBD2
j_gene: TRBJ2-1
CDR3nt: TGCGCCAGCAGCCGTATCGCGGGAGAAGGTAATGAGCAGTTCTTC
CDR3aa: CASSRIAGEGNEQFF

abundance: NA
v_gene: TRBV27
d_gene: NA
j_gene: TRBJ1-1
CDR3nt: TGTGCCAGCAGTTTATCCCCCCTCCTAAAGACAGTGGGATCCGAAGCTTTCTTT
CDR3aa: CASSLSPLLKTVGSEAFF